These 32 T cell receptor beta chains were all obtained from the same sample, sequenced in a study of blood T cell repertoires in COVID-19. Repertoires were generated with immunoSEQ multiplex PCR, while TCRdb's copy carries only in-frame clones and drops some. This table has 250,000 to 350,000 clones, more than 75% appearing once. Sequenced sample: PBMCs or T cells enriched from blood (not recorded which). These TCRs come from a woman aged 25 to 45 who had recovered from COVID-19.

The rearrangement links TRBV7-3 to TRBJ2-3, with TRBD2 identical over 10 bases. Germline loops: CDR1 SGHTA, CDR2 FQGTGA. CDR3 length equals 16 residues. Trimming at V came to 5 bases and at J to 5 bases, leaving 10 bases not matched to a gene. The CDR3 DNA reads TGTGCCAGCAGCCAGCTAGCGGGGGCTAAGGGAGATACGCAGTATTTT. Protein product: CASSQLAGAKGDTQYF.

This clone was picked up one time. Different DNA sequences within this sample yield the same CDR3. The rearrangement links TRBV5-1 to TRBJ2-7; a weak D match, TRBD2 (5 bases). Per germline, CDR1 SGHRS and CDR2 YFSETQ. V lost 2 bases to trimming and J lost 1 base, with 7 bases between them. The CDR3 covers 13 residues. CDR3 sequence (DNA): TGCGCCAGCAGCTTCGGCGGGTCCTACGAGCAGTACTTC. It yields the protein CASSFGGSYEQYF.

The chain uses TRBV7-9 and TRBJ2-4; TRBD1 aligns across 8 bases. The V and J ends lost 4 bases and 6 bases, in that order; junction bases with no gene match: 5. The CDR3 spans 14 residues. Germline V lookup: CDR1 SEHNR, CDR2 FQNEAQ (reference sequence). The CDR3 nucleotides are TGTGCCAGCAGCTCCTGGGACAGGACAAACATTCAGTACTTC. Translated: CASSSWDRTNIQYF.

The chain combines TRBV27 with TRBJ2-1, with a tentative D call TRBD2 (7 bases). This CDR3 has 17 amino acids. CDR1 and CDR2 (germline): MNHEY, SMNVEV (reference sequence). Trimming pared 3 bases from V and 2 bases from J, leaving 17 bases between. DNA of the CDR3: TGTGCCAGCAGTTTGGGTGGGGGGGCCTTCCCCTACAATGAGCAGTTCTTC. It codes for CASSLGGGAFPYNEQFF.

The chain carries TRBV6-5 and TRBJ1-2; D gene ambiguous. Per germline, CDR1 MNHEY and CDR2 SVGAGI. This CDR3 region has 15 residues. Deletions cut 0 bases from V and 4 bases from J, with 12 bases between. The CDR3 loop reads CASSYSSGLSYGYTF. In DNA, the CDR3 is TGTGCCAGCAGTTACTCGTCCGGACTTAGCTATGGCTACACCTTC.

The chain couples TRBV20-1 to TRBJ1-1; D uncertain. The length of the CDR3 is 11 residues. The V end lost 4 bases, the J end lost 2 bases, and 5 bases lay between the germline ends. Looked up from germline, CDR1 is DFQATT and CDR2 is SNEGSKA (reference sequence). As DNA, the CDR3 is TGCAGTGCTATTCTAAACACTGAAGCTTTCTTT. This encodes CSAILNTEAFF.

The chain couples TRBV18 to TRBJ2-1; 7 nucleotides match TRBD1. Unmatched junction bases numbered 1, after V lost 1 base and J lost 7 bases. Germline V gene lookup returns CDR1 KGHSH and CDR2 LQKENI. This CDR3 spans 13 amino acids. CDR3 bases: TGTGCCAGCTCACCACAGGGGGCGAATGAGCAGTTCTTC. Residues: CASSPQGANEQFF. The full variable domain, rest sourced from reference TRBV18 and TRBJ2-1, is NAGVMQNPRHLVRRRGQEARLRCSPMKGHSHVYWYRQLPEEGLKFMVYLQKENIIDESGMPKERFSAEFPKEGPSILRIQQVVRGDSAAYFCASSPQGANEQFFGPGTRLTVL.

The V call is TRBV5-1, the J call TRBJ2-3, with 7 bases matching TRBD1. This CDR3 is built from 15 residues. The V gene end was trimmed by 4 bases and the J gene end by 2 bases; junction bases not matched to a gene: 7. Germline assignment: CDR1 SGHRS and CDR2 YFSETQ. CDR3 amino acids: CASSAQGFVTDTQYF. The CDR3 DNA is TGCGCCAGCAGCGCACAGGGGTTTGTCACAGATACGCAGTATTTT.

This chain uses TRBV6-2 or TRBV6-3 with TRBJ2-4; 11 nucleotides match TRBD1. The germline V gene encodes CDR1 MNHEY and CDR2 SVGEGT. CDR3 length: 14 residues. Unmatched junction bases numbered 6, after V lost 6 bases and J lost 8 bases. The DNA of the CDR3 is TGTGCCAGCAGCCCGGGACAGGGGGTGGACATTCAGTACTTC. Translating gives CASSPGQGVDIQYF.

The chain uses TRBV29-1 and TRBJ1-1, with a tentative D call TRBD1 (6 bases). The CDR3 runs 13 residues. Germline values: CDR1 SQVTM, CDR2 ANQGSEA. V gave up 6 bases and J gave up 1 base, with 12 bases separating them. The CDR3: CSVEGGRNTEAFF. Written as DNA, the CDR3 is TGCAGCGTCGAGGGGGGGCGGAACACTGAAGCTTTCTTT.

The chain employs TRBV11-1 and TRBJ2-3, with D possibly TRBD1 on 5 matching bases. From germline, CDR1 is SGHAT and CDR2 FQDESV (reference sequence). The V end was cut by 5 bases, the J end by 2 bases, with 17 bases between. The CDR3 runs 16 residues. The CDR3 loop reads CASSPFMVGPTDTQYF. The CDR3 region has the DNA TGTGCCAGCAGCCCCTTTATGGTGGGGCCCACAGATACGCAGTATTTT.

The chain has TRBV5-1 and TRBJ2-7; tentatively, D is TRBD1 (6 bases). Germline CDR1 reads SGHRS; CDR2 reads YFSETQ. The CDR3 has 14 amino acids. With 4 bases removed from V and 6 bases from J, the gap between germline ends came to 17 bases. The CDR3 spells CASSRAQGLGEQYF. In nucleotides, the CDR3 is TGCGCCAGCAGCCGCGCACAGGGTTTAGGCGAGCAGTACTTC.

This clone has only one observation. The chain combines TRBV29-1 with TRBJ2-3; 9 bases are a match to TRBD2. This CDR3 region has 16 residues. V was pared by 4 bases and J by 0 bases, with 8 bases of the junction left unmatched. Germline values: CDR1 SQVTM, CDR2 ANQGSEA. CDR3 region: CSVVVAGDTSTDTQYF. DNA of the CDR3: TGCAGCGTTGTGGTAGCGGGGGATACTAGCACAGATACGCAGTATTTT.

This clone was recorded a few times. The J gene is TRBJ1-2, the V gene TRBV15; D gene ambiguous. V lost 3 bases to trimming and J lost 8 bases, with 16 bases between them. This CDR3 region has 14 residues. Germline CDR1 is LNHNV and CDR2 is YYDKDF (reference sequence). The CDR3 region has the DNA TGTGCCACCAGCAGTGGGAGGCCCCCATACGGCTACACCTTC. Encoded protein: CATSSGRPPYGYTF.

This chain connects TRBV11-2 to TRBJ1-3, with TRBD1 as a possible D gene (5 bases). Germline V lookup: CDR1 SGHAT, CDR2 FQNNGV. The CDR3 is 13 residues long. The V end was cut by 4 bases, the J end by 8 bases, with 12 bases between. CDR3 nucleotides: TGTGCCAGCAGCTACCTCGGGGGAGACACCATATATTTT. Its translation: CASSYLGGDTIYF.

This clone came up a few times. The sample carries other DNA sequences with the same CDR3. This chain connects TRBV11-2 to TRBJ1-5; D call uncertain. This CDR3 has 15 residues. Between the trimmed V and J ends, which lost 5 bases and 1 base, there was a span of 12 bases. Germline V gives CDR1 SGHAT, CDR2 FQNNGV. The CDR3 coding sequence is TGTGCCAGCAGCCGGTCAGGTTTAAGCAATCAGCCCCAGCATTTT. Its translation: CASSRSGLSNQPQHF.

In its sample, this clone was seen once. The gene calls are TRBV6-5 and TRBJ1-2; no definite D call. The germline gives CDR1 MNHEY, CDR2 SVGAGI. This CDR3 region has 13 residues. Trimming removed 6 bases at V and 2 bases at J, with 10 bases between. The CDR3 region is CASRTGYNYGYTF. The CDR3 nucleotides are TGTGCCAGCAGGACGGGATACAACTATGGCTACACCTTC.

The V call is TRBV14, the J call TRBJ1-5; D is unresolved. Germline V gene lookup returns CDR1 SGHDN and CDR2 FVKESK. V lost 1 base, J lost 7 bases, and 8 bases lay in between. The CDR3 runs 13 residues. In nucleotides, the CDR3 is TGTGCCAGCAGCCAAGGATACGGGCAGCCCCAGCATTTT. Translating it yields CASSQGYGQPQHF.

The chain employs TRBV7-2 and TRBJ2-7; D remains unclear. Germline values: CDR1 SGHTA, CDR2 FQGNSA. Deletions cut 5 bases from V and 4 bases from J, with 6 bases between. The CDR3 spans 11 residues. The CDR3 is CASSLQYEQYF. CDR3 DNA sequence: TGTGCCAGCAGCCTGCAGTACGAGCAGTACTTC.

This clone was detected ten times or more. This CDR3 is CASSPYLRASAKNTEAFF. CDR3 DNA sequence: TGTGCCAGCAGCCCCTACCTCAGGGCGTCAGCTAAGAACACTGAAGCTTTCTTT. The rearrangement joins TRBV14 to TRBJ1-1, with D possibly being TRBD1 (5 bases). Between the trimmed V and J ends, which lost 4 bases and 1 base, there was a span of 22 bases. The germline V gene has CDR1 SGHDN and CDR2 FVKESK. There are 18 residues in the CDR3.

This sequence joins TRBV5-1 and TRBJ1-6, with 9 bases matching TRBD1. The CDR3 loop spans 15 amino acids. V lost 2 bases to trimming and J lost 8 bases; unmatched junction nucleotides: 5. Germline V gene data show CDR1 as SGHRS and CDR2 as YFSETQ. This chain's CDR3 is CASSLGQGLHSPLHF. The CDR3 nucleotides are TGCGCCAGCAGCTTAGGACAGGGGCTCCATTCACCCCTCCACTTT. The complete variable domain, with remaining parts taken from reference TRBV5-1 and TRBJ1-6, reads KAGVTQTPRYLIKTRGQQVTLSCSPISGHRSVSWYQQTPGQGLQFLFEYFSETQRNKGNFPGRFSGRQFSNSRSEMNVSTLELGDSALYLCASSLGQGLHSPLHFGNGTRLTVT.

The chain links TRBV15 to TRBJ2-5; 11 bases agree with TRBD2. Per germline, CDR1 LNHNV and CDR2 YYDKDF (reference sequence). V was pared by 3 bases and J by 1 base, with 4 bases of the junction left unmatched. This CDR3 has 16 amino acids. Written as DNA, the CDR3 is TGTGCCACCAGCAGTGGGACTAGCGGCCCCCAAGAGACCCAGTACTTC. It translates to CATSSGTSGPQETQYF.

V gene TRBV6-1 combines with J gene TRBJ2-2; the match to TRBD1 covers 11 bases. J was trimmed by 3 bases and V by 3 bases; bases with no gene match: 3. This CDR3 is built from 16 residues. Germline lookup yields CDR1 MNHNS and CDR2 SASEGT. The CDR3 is CASSDGTGGYTGELFF. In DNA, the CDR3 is TGTGCCAGCAGTGATGGGACAGGGGGGTACACCGGGGAGCTGTTTTTT.

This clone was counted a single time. The CDR3 DNA is TGTGCCAGCAGCTTGTATCAAGAGACCCAGTACTTC. Its translation: CASSLYQETQYF. This chain joins TRBV11-2 and TRBJ2-5; D uncertain. The CDR3 has 12 amino acids. Trimming stripped 3 bases from V and 2 bases from J, with 4 bases between. The germline CDR1 and CDR2 sequences are SGHAT and FQNNGV.

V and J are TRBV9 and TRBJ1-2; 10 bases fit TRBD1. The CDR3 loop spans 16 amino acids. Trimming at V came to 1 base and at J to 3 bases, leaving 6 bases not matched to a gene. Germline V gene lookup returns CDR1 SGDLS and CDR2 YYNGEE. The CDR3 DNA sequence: TGTGCCAGCAGCGTAACAGGACAGGGGGTATACTATGGCTACACCTTC. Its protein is CASSVTGQGVYYGYTF.

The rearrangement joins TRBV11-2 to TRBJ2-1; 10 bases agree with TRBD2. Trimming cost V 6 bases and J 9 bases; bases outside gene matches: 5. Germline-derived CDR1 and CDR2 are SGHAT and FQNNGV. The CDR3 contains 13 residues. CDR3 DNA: TGTGCCAGCAGGGTAGCGGGGGGTGGTGAGCAGTTCTTC. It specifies CASRVAGGGEQFF. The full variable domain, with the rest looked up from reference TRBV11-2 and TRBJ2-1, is EAGVAQSPRYKIIEKRQSVAFWCNPISGHATLYWYQQILGQGPKLLIQFQNNGVVDDSQLPKDRFSAERLKGVDSTLKIQPAKLEDSAVYLCASRVAGGGEQFFGPGTRLTVL.

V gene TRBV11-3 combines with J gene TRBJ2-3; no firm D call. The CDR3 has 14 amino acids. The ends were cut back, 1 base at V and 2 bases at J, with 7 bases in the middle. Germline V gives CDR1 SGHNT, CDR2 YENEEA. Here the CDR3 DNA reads TGTGCCAGCAGCTTAGGACTCCTCACAGATACGCAGTATTTT. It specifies CASSLGLLTDTQYF.

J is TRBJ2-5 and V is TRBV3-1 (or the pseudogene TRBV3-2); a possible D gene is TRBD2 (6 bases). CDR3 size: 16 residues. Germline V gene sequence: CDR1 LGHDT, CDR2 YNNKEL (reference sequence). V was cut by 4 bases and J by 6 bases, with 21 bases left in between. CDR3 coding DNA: TGTGCCAGCAGCCTAAGGGACTTCCCCCCCGGACAGACCCAGTACTTC. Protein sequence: CASSLRDFPPGQTQYF.

Written as DNA, the CDR3 is TGTGCCAGCAGCGTAGATGCAGGGAGGGCTGGAAACACCATATATTTT. This encodes CASSVDAGRAGNTIYF. The chain combines TRBV9 with TRBJ1-3; D is perhaps TRBD1 (5 bases). Per the germline V gene, CDR1 is SGDLS and CDR2 is YYNGEE. The CDR3 runs to 16 residues. V lost 0 bases to trimming and J lost 2 bases, with 12 bases between them.

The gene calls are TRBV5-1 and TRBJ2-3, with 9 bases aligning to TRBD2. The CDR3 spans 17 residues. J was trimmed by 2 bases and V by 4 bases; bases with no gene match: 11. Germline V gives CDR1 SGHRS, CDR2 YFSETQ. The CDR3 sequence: CASSHTGLAGHTDTQYF. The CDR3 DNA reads TGCGCCAGCAGCCACACGGGGCTAGCGGGACACACAGATACGCAGTATTTT.

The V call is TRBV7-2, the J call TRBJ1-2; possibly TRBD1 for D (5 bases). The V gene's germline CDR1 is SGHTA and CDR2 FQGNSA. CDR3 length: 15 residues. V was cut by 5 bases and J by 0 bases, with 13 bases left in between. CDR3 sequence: CASSLRTRPNYGYTF. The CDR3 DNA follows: TGTGCCAGCAGCCTAAGGACAAGACCTAACTATGGCTACACCTTC.

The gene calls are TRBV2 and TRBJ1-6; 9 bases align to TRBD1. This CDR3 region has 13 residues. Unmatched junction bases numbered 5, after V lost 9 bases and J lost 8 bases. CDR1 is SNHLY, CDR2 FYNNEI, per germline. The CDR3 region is CARSDRGYSPLHF. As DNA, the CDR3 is TGTGCCAGATCAGACAGGGGGTATTCACCCCTCCACTTT.